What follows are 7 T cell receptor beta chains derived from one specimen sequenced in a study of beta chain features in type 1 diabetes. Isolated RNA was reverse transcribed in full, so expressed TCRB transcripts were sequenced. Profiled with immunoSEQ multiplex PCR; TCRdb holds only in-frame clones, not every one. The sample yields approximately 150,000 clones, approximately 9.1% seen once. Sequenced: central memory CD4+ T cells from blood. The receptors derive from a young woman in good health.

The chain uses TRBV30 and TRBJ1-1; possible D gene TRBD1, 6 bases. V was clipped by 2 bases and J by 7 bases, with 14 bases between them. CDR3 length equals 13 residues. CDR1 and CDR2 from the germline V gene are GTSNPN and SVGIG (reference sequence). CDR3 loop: CAWSPRQGIEAFF. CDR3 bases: TGTGCCTGGAGTCCCCGCCAGGGGATTGAAGCTTTCTTT.

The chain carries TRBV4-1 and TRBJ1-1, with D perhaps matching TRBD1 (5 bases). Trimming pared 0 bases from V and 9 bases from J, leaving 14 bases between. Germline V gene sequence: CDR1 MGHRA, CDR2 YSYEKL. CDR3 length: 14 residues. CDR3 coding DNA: TGCGCCAGCAGCCAAGATAGGGCAGGGTGGAAAGCTTTCTTT. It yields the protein CASSQDRAGWKAFF.

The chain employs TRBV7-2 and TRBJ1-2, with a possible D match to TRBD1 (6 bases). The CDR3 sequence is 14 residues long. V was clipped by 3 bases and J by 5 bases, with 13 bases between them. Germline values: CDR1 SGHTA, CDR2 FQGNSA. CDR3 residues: CASSLSDRLYGYTF. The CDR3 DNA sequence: TGTGCCAGCAGCTTGAGTGACAGGTTATATGGCTACACCTTC.

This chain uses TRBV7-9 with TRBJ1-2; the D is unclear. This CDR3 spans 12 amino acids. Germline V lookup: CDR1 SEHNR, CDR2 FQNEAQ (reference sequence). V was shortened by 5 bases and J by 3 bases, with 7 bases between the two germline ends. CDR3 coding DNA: TGTGCCAGCAGCCCCAGTCACTATGGCTACACCTTC. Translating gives CASSPSHYGYTF.

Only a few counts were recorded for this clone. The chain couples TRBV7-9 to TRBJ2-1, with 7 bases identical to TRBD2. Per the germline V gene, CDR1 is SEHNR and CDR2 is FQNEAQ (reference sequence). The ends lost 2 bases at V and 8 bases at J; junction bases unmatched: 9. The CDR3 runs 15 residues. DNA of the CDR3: TGTGCCAGCAGCTTACCCCTGGGAGGGCCGGATGAGCAGTTCTTC. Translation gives CASSLPLGGPDEQFF.

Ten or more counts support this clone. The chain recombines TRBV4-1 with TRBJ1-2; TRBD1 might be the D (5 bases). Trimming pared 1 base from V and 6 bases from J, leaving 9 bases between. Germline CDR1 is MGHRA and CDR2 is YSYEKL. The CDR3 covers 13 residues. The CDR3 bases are TGCGCCAGCAGCCAAGTATTAGGGGATGGCTACACCTTC. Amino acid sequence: CASSQVLGDGYTF.

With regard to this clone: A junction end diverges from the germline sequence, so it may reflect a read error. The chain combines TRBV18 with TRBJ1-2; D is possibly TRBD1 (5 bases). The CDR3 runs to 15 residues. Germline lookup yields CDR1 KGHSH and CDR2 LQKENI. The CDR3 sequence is CASSPATAENYGYTF. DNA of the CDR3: TGTGCCAGCTCACCTGCGACAGCAGAGAACTATGGCTACACCTTT. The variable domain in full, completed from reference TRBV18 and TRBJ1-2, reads NAGVMQNPRHLVRRRGQEARLRCSPMKGHSHVYWYRQLPEEGLKFMVYLQKENIIDESGMPKERFSAEFPKEGPSILRIQQVVRGDSAAYFCASSPATAENYGYTFGSGTRLTVV.